This T cell receptor beta chain stems from a study of blood T cell repertoires in COVID-19. The overall study: The United States, Italy and Spain supplied acute and convalescent COVID-19 samples.

Sequencing used immunoSEQ multiplex PCR; TCRdb keeps in-frame clones, though not all of them. The sample has around 200,000 clones, 80% to 90% seen once; the top ten hold about a fifth. The CDR3 has 16 amino acids. The source of this sequence is a man in his 70s with active or convalescent COVID-19. This sequence joins TRBV12-1 and TRBJ1-5; TRBD1 was called by the table and not checked on the DNA. TRBV12-1 is deemed a pseudogene. Sequenced material: peripheral blood. The CDR3 loop is CASSSLTGPHGQPQHF. The CDR3 DNA reads TGTGCCAGCAGCTCCTTGACAGGGCCGCATGGGCAGCCCCAGCATTTT.